The rows below give T cell receptor beta chains drawn from one sample of a study of Tregs in tolerant kidney transplant recipients. Repertoires were generated with immunoSEQ multiplex PCR, while TCRdb's copy carries only in-frame clones and drops some. The sample includes roughly 45,000 clones, about 89% seen only once; the top ten take about 0.76%. The sample comprised Tregs from blood. The receptors here all came from a human donor in good health. The CDR3 runs from the conserved cysteine through the conserved F or W. D genes are given only for firm matches. Clone sizes are given selectively: once, few, many, or a class where the clone is expanded.

clone_size,v_call,j_call,d_call,cdr3_nt,cdr3_aa
.,TRBV6-1,TRBJ1-5,.,TGTGCCAGCAGTGAAGCAGGAGGGTGGGATCAGCCCCAGCATTTT,CASSEAGGWDQPQHF
.,TRBV5-1,TRBJ1-5,.,TGCGCCAGCAGCTTGGAGTGGGGTCAGCCCCAGCATTTT,CASSLEWGQPQHF
.,TRBV4-1,TRBJ1-3,TRBD1,TGCGCCAGCAGCCAAGGGGGGGGACAGGCAGGAAACACCATATATTTT,CASSQGGGQAGNTIYF
.,TRBV7-6,TRBJ2-2,TRBD2,TGTGCCAGCAGCCTAAATCGACTAGCGGGATCCGGGGAGCTGTTTTTT,CASSLNRLAGSGELFF
few,TRBV5-1,TRBJ1-2,TRBD1,TGCGCCAGCAGCTTTGGGGCTGTGGGGACAGGGGGCTATGGCTACACCTTC,CASSFGAVGTGGYGYTF
.,TRBV19,TRBJ1-1,TRBD1,TGTGCCAGTAGGCCGGGACAGATGAACACTGAAGCTTTCTTT,CASRPGQMNTEAFF
few,TRBV6-6,TRBJ1-3,TRBD1,TGTGCCAGCAGTTACTCGATTCAGGGGGTTGGAAACACCATATATTTT,CASSYSIQGVGNTIYF
.,TRBV4-1,TRBJ1-6,.,TGCGCCAGCAGCCAAGAGGAAAGGGGAGGCAATTCACCCCTCCACTTT,CASSQEERGGNSPLHF
once,TRBV7-2,TRBJ2-4,.,TGTGCCAGCAGTCCGGGGCGGGAAAACATTCAGTACTTC,CASSPGRENIQYF
.,TRBV6-1,TRBJ1-2,.,TGTGCCAGCACCATCCAGGGTCTGGATGGCTACACCTTC,CASTIQGLDGYTF
.,TRBV7-2,TRBJ1-5,.,TGTGCCAGCAGCCCTTTGGGACTTCAGCCCCAGCATTTT,CASSPLGLQPQHF
.,TRBV18,TRBJ2-7,.,TGTGCCAGCTCACAGCAAGGCTACGAGCAGTACTTC,CASSQQGYEQYF
.,TRBV2,TRBJ2-7,TRBD2,TGTGCCAGCAACGGGGGGGCCCACGAGCAGTACTTC,CASNGGAHEQYF
.,TRBV18,TRBJ2-5,.,TGTGCCAGCTCACCGGTGAGTGGGGCTCAAGAGACCCAGTACTTC,CASSPVSGAQETQYF
once,TRBV5-1,TRBJ2-2,TRBD1,TGCGCCAGCAGCTTCGGGTTTTCAGGGGGCAACACCGGGGAGCTGTTTTTT,CASSFGFSGGNTGELFF
.,TRBV18,TRBJ2-7,.,TGTGCCAGCTCACCCTGGGGACAACACTACGAGCAGTACTTC,CASSPWGQHYEQYF
.,TRBV7-2,TRBJ1-3,.,TGTGCCAGCAGCCTGGGAGGGGCAGAACGCTACTCTGGAAACACCATATATTTT,CASSLGGAERYSGNTIYF
.,TRBV7-9,TRBJ2-3,.,TGTGCCAGCAGCCCCCGCGGGGGCAAAACAGATACGCAGTATTTT,CASSPRGGKTDTQYF
.,TRBV2,TRBJ2-6,.,TGTGCCTTCGATTCAGGACTCTCTGGGGCCAACGTCCTGACTTTC,CAFDSGLSGANVLTF
.,TRBV7-3,TRBJ1-6,.,TGTGCCAGCAGCTCTGACTGGAAATTCACCCTCCACTTT,CASSSDWKFTLHF
.,TRBV10-3,TRBJ1-2,.,TGTGCCATCAGCGAAGCCCCCCGCGCGGGGGGCTACACCTTC,CAISEAPRAGGYTF
.,TRBV30,TRBJ1-1,.,TGTGCCTGGAGTGACAGGGTAATCACTGAAGCTTTCTTT,CAWSDRVITEAFF
.,TRBV6-6,TRBJ1-2,.,TGTGCCAGCAGTTACTCGATACGGGGGGCATATGGCTACACCTTC,CASSYSIRGAYGYTF
.,TRBV6-1,TRBJ2-2,.,TGTGCCAGCAGTGAAGTTGTCGGGGAGCTGTTTTTT,CASSEVVGELFF
.,TRBV7-9,TRBJ2-3,TRBD2,TGTGCCAGCAGCTTAACCAGACTAGCGCTCGACACAGATACGCAGTATTTT,CASSLTRLALDTDTQYF
once,TRBV6-5,TRBJ2-7,TRBD2,TGTGCCAGCAGTTATCTAGCGGCCCCGACTGAGCAGTACTTC,CASSYLAAPTEQYF
.,TRBV7-7,TRBJ1-4,TRBD1,TGTGCTAGCAGCCCGGGACAGGGGGAGGGAAAACTGTTTTTT,CASSPGQGEGKLFF
.,TRBV7-9,TRBJ1-2,.,TGTGCCAGCAGATTTGTCCCCTCCATCTATGGCTACACCTTC,CASRFVPSIYGYTF
.,TRBV6-6,TRBJ1-1,TRBD1,TGTGCCAGCAGGTCAGGGGGCGGGAACACTGAAGCTTTCTTT,CASRSGGGNTEAFF
.,TRBV6-4,TRBJ1-1,.,TGTGCCAGCAGTCCAACCTCAAATACCATCACAGAATATGAAGCTTTCTTT,CASSPTSNTITEYEAFF
.,TRBV19,TRBJ1-6,.,TGTGCCAGTAGTCACCAGGGAGAAAATTCACCCCTCCACTTT,CASSHQGENSPLHF
.,TRBV7-7,TRBJ2-2,.,TGTGCTAGCAGCTTAGGGATGAACACCGGGGAGCTGTTTTTT,CASSLGMNTGELFF
few,TRBV27,TRBJ2-5,.,TGTGCCAGCAGTTTTGGGGGACCCTCTCGTTTCGAGACCCAGTACTTC,CASSFGGPSRFETQYF
.,TRBV20-1,TRBJ1-1,.,TGCAGTGTTAAAATGGGAACTGAAGCTTTCTTT,CSVKMGTEAFF
.,TRBV2,TRBJ1-1,.,TGTGCCAGCAGTAAACAGGGACGTCTTGAAGCTTTCTTT,CASSKQGRLEAFF
.,TRBV11-2,TRBJ2-5,TRBD2,TGTGCCAGCAGCTTCTGGAGCGGGGGACAAGAGACCCAGTACTTC,CASSFWSGGQETQYF
.,TRBV5-1,TRBJ2-3,TRBD2,TGCGCCAGCAGCTTGGGAGTCCCCTTTCGCGGGAGATTAGATACGCAGTATTTT,CASSLGVPFRGRLDTQYF
.,TRBV5-6,TRBJ1-2,TRBD1,TGTGCCAGCAGCTTTATCAGGGGGCTTGGTGGCTACACCTTC,CASSFIRGLGGYTF
.,TRBV18,TRBJ2-3,.,TGTGCCAGCTCACCACTGCCCGGATCCTTTAGCGGTCCGAGCACAGATACGCAGTATTTT,CASSPLPGSFSGPSTDTQYF
.,TRBV7-9,TRBJ1-4,.,TGTGCCAGCAGCTTGCGAGTGGGGGGTGAAAAACTGTTTTTT,CASSLRVGGEKLFF
.,TRBV5-6,TRBJ2-2,TRBD1,TGTGCCAGCAGCGAGAACAGGGGGGCGAACACCGGGGAGCTGTTTTTT,CASSENRGANTGELFF
.,TRBV6-6,TRBJ2-2,TRBD2,TGTGCCAGCAGGTCGGCGGGGGGGGGCACCGGGGAGCTGTTTTTT,CASRSAGGGTGELFF
.,TRBV19,TRBJ1-5,TRBD1,TGTGCCAGTAGACAGGGGGCGCGGGGCAATCAGCCCCAGCATTTT,CASRQGARGNQPQHF